What follows is one T cell receptor beta chain and its context. Trimming cost V 4 bases and J 4 bases; bases outside gene matches: 7. This CDR3 region has 14 residues. CDR1 and CDR2 (germline): SGHDT, YYEEEE. The data are from a study of blood T cell repertoires in COVID-19. Study details: Samples came from the United States, Italy and Spain, spanning acute and convalescent COVID-19.

The authors' processing: Amplifying reference gene primers gave estimates of nucleated cell counts. The assay was immunoSEQ multiplex PCR, and TCRdb's table has in-frame clones only and misses some. V, J and clone size reflect that table, while D and trimming were determined from the DNA. The table records 85,000 to 120,000 clones, about four fifths of them present only once. The sequenced material came from peripheral blood. The chain has TRBV5-6 and TRBJ1-2; TRBD1 matches at 7 bases. This receptor was taken from a human donor in a cohort sampled during active COVID-19. CDR3 sequence reads: CASSRATGTYGYTF. CDR3 in DNA: TGTGCCAGCAGCCGAGCGACAGGGACCTATGGCTACACCTTC. Filled out from reference TRBV5-6 and TRBJ1-2, the complete variable domain reads DAGVTQSPTHLIKTRGQQVTLRCSPKSGHDTVSWYQQALGQGPQFIFQYYEEEERQRGNFPDRFSGHQFPNYSSELNVNALLLGDSALYLCASSRATGTYGYTFGSGTRLTVV.